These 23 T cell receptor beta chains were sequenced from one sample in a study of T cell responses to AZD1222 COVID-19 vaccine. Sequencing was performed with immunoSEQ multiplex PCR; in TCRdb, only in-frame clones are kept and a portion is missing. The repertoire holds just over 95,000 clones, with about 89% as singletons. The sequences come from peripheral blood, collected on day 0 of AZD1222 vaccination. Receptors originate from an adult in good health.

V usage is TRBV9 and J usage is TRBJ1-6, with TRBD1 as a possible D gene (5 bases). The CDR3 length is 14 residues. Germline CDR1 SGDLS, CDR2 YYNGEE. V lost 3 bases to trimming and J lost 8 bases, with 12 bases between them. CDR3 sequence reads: CASSAQGSYSPLHF. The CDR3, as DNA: TGTGCCAGCAGCGCCCAGGGATCATATTCACCCCTCCACTTT.

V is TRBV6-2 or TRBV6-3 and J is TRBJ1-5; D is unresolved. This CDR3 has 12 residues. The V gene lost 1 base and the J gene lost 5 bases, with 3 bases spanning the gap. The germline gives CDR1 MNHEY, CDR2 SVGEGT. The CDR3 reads CASSYFHQPQHF. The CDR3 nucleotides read TGTGCCAGCAGTTACTTCCATCAGCCCCAGCATTTT.

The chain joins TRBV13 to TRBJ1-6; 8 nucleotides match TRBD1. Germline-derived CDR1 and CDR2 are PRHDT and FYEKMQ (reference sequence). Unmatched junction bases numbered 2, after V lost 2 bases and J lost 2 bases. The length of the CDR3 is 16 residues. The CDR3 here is CASSLRDRTYNSPLHF. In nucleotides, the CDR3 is TGTGCCAGCAGCTTAAGGGACAGGACCTATAATTCACCCCTCCACTTT.

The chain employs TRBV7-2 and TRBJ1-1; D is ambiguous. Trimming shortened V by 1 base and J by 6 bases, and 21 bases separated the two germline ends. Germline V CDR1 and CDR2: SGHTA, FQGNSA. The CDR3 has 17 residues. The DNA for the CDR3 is TGTGCCAGCAGCTTAGGCGGTTCGAGGGTAGGTAGGCCTGAAGCTTTCTTT. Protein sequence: CASSLGGSRVGRPEAFF.

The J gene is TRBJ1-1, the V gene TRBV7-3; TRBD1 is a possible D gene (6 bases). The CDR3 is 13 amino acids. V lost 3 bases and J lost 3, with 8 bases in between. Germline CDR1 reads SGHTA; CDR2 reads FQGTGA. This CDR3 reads CASSFNRDTEAFF. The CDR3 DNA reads TGTGCCAGCAGCTTCAACAGGGACACTGAAGCTTTCTTT.

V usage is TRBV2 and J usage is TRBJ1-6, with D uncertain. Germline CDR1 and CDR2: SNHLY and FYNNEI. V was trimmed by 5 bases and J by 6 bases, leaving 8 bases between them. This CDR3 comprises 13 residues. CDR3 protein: CASSSQVNSPLHF. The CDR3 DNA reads TGTGCCAGCAGTTCGCAGGTTAATTCACCCCTCCACTTT.

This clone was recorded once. CDR3 loop: CASSTWGRTGEVEQYF. CDR3 nucleotides: TGTGCCAGCAGCACCTGGGGTCGGACAGGGGAGGTCGAGCAGTACTTC. This chain uses TRBV11-2 with TRBJ2-7, with 9 positions matching TRBD1. This CDR3 comprises 16 residues. Germline V gene sequence: CDR1 SGHAT, CDR2 FQNNGV. Trimming cost V 5 bases and J 6 bases; bases outside gene matches: 14.

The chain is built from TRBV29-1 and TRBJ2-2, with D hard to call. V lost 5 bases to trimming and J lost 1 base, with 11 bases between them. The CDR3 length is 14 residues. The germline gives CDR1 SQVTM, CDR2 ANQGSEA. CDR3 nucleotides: TGCAGCGTTCTCGGGCCTAGGAACACCGGGGAGCTGTTTTTT. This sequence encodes CSVLGPRNTGELFF.

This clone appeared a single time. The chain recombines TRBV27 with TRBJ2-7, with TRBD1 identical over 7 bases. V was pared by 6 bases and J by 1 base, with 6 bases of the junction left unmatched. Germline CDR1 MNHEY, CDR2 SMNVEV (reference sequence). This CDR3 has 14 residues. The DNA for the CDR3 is TGTGCCAGCAGGTATCGACAGGGTTCCTACGAGCAGTACTTC. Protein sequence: CASRYRQGSYEQYF.

The CDR3 loop is CASTVASGKYSVTDTQYF. DNA for the CDR3: TGTGCCAGCACGGTGGCTAGCGGGAAATATTCGGTCACAGATACGCAGTATTTT. The chain couples TRBV2 to TRBJ2-3, with TRBD2 identical over 9 bases. The germline CDR1 and CDR2 sequences are SNHLY and FYNNEI. This CDR3 is 18 amino acids long. Trimming removed 7 bases from V and 2 bases from J; junction bases left unmatched: 16.

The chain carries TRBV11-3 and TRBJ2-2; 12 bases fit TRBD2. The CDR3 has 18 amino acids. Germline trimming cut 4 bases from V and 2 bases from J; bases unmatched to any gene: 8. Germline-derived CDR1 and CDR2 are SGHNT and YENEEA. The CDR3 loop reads CASSSLAGGPLNTGELFF. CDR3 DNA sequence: TGTGCCAGCAGCTCACTAGCGGGGGGTCCCCTAAACACCGGGGAGCTGTTTTTT.

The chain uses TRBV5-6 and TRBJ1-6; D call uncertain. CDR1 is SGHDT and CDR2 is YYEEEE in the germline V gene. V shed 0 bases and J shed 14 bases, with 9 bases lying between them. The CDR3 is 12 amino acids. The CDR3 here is CASSLGAGTLHF. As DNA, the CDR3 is TGTGCCAGCAGCTTGGGGGCTGGGACCCTCCACTTT.

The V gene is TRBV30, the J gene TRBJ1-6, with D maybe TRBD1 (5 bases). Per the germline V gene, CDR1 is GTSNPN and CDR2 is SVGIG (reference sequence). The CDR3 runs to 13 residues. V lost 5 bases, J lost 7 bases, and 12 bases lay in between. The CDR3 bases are TGTGCCTGGGGGGACGGCAAGAATTCACCCCTCCACTTT. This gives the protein CAWGDGKNSPLHF.

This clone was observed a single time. The CDR3 DNA follows: TGCGCCAGCAGCCAAGCCGGAAGGGGGGGGCCGGATACGCAGTATTTT. This encodes CASSQAGRGGPDTQYF. This chain uses TRBV4-3 with TRBJ2-3, with D maybe TRBD2 (7 bases). The CDR3 spans 16 residues. CDR1 is LGHNA, CDR2 YSLEER, per germline. V lost 1 base, J lost 6 bases, and 17 bases lay in between.

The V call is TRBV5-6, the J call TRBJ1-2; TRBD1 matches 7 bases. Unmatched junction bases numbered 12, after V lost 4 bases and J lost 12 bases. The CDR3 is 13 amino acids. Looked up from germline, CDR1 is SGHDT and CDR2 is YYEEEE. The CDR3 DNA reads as TGTGCCAGCAGCCCCGACAGGGTGGGATTTAACACCTTC. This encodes CASSPDRVGFNTF.

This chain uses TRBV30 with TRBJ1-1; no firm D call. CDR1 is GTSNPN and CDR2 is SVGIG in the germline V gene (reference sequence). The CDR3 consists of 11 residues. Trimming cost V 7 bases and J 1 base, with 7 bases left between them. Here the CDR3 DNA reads TGTGCCTCTCGTAGGAACACTGAAGCTTTCTTT. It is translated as CASRRNTEAFF.

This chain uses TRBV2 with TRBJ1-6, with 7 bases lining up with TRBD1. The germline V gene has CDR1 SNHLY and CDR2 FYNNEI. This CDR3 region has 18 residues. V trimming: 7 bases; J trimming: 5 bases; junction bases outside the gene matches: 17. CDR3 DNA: TGTGCCAGCATCGGGCCACGACAGGGCGGCCTAGATAATTCACCCCTCCACTTT. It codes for CASIGPRQGGLDNSPLHF.

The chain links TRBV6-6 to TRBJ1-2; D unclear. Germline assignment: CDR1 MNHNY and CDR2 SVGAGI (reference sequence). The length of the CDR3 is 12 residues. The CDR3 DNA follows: TGTGCTTCCTGGGTGCATCGCGATGGCTACACCTTC. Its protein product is CASWVHRDGYTF.

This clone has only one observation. In DNA, the CDR3 is TGTGCCAGCAGCCCAGGCCCCTCCTACGAGCAGTACTTC. Residues: CASSPGPSYEQYF. The rearrangement uses TRBV5-6 and TRBJ2-7; D not resolved. V lost 4 bases and J 0 bases, leaving 8 bases between the germline ends. This CDR3 has 13 residues. From germline, CDR1 is SGHDT and CDR2 YYEEEE. Drawing the rest from reference TRBV5-6 and TRBJ2-7, the complete variable domain is DAGVTQSPTHLIKTRGQQVTLRCSPKSGHDTVSWYQQALGQGPQFIFQYYEEEERQRGNFPDRFSGHQFPNYSSELNVNALLLGDSALYLCASSPGPSYEQYFGPGTRLTVT.

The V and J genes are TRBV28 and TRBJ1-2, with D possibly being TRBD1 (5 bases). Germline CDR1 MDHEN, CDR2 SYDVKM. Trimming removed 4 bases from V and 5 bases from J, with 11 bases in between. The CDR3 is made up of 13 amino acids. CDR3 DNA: TGTGCCAGCAGTTCAGGGTTAGGGTATGGCTACACCTTC. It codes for CASSSGLGYGYTF.

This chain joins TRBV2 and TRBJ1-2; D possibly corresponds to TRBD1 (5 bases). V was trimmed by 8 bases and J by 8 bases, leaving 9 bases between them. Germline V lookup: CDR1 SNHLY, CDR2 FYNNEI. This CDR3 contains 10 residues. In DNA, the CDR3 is TGTGCCAGCGGGACCCCCGGCTACACCTTC. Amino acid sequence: CASGTPGYTF. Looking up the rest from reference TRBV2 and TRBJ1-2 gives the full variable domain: EPEVTQTPSHQVTQMGQEVILRCVPISNHLYFYWYRQILGQKVEFLVSFYNNEISEKSEIFDDQFSVERPDGSNFTLKIRSTKLEDSAMYFCASGTPGYTFGSGTRLTVV.

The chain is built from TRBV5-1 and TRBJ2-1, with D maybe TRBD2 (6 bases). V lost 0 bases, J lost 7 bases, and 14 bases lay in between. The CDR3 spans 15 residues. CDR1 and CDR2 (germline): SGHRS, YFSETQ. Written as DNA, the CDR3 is TGCGCCAGCAGCTTGGCTGGGGACTCGACGAATGAGCAGTTCTTC. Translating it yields CASSLAGDSTNEQFF.

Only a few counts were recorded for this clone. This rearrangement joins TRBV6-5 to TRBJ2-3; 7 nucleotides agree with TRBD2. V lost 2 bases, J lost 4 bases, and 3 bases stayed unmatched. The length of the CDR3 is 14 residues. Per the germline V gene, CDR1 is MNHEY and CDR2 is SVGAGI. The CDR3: CASSYRAGADTQYF. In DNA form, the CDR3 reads TGTGCCAGCAGTTACCGGGCGGGGGCAGATACGCAGTATTTT.